These 14 T cell receptor beta chains originate from one sample sequenced in a study of T cell responses to AZD1222 COVID-19 vaccine. Only in-frame clones appear in the TCRdb table, and some are missing; sequencing was by immunoSEQ multiplex PCR. The sample holds approximately 170,000 clones, around 93% seen once. Specimen: peripheral blood, collected on day 0 of AZD1222 vaccination. These receptors were taken from an adult in good health.

The chain uses TRBV19 and TRBJ1-5; D is ambiguous. Germline values: CDR1 LNHDA, CDR2 SQIVND (reference sequence). The CDR3 extends over 15 amino acids. Trimming removed 10 bases from V and 1 base from J, with 17 bases in between. Here the CDR3 DNA reads TGTGCCACGAAACCGGGCGGGAAGAGCAATCAGCCCCAGCATTTT. Its protein is CATKPGGKSNQPQHF.

The chain joins TRBV11-3 to TRBJ1-1; no reliable D call. CDR1 and CDR2 from the germline V gene are SGHNT and YENEEA. The CDR3 totals 13 residues. V was shortened by 5 bases and J by 8 bases, with 15 bases between the two germline ends. CDR3 in amino acids: CASSPMGLLEAFF. The CDR3 nucleotides are TGTGCCAGCAGCCCGATGGGGTTACTGGAAGCTTTCTTT.

A single count supports this clone. V is TRBV30 and J is TRBJ1-1, with 9 bases identical to TRBD1. V gave up 3 bases and J gave up 5 bases; unmatched junction bases: 7. Germline-derived CDR1 and CDR2 are GTSNPN and SVGIG (reference sequence). CDR3 length: 14 amino acids. This CDR3 reads CAWSVDRGETEAFF. CDR3 nucleotide sequence: TGTGCCTGGAGCGTGGACAGGGGAGAGACTGAAGCTTTCTTT.

The DNA of the CDR3 is TGCGCCAGCAGCTTGGAGACAGGGGGTGATCAGCCCCAGCATTTT. This codes for CASSLETGGDQPQHF. The genes are TRBV5-1 and TRBJ1-5, with 9 nucleotides matching TRBD1. J was trimmed by 5 bases and V by 0 bases; bases with no gene match: 3. The CDR3 length is 15 residues. In germline, CDR1 is SGHRS, CDR2 YFSETQ.

In this sample, this clone turned up a few times. The V and J genes are TRBV6-5 and TRBJ1-2; D gene ambiguous. V gave up 4 bases and J gave up 4 bases, with 7 bases separating them. Germline-derived CDR1 and CDR2 are MNHEY and SVGAGI. The CDR3 spans 12 residues. The CDR3: CASSSGPYGYTF. CDR3 nucleotides: TGTGCCAGCAGTTCTGGCCCCTATGGCTACACCTTC.

The J gene is TRBJ1-4, the V gene TRBV11-2, with TRBD1 as a possible D gene (5 bases). The CDR3 is 15 residues long. Trimming took 0 bases from V and 8 from J, leaving 13 bases between them. Per the germline V gene, CDR1 is SGHAT and CDR2 is FQNNGV. In nucleotides, the CDR3 is TGTGCCAGCAGCTTAGAGGGGGTGCTGGTAGAAAAACTGTTTTTT. Protein: CASSLEGVLVEKLFF.

The CDR3 region is CAISFLTGAGRDYGYTF. The DNA of the CDR3 is TGTGCCATCAGTTTTCTAACAGGGGCCGGGCGTGACTATGGCTACACCTTC. This chain links TRBV10-3 with TRBJ1-2, with 7 positions matching TRBD1. The CDR3 length is 17 residues. Per germline, CDR1 ENHRY and CDR2 SYGVKD. Trimming at V came to 5 bases and at J to 3 bases, leaving 15 bases not matched to a gene.

V and J are TRBV29-1 and TRBJ2-7, with 12 positions matching TRBD2. The CDR3 contains 14 residues. Germline lookup yields CDR1 SQVTM and CDR2 ANQGSEA. Trimming cost V 4 bases and J 6 bases; bases outside gene matches: 7. The CDR3 sequence is CSVVIPSGRVEQYF. CDR3 nucleotides: TGCAGCGTTGTGATCCCTAGCGGGAGGGTCGAGCAGTACTTC.

The chain combines TRBV6-5 with TRBJ2-2; D is undetermined. Germline-derived CDR1 and CDR2 are MNHEY and SVGAGI. Trimming took off 8 bases at V and 0 bases at J, with 10 bases between the two ends. The CDR3 is 14 residues long. The chain's CDR3 is CASLEAPNTGELFF. CDR3 bases: TGTGCCAGCTTAGAAGCCCCGAACACCGGGGAGCTGTTTTTT.

The rearrangement uses TRBV25-1 and TRBJ2-7; D is unresolved. In germline, CDR1 is MGHDK, CDR2 SYGVNS. CDR3 length: 13 amino acids. Trimming left V 6 bases short and J 0 bases short, with 9 bases between. Here the CDR3 reads CASRRTASYEQYF. DNA for the CDR3: TGTGCCAGCAGAAGGACGGCCTCCTACGAGCAGTACTTC.

The rearrangement uses TRBV5-7 and TRBJ2-1; TRBD2 matches 13 bases. TRBV5-7 is reported as an ORF; its role is uncertain. The CDR3 is 16 amino acids. With 2 bases clipped from V and 7 bases from J, the junction kept 6 bases outside the gene matches. The chain's CDR3 is CASSFRTSGSGNEQFF. CDR3 sequence (DNA): TGTGCCAGCAGCTTCCGGACTAGCGGGAGCGGGAATGAGCAGTTCTTC.

The chain employs TRBV18 and TRBJ1-3; D uncertain. CDR3 length: 14 amino acids. V was trimmed by 3 bases and J by 1 base, leaving 7 bases between them. CDR1 is KGHSH and CDR2 is LQKENI in the germline V gene. The CDR3: CASSPGPSGNTIYF. The CDR3 DNA follows: TGTGCCAGCTCACCTGGGCCGTCTGGAAACACCATATATTTT.

This chain connects TRBV7-9 to TRBJ2-2; D possibly corresponds to TRBD2 (6 bases). The CDR3 totals 14 residues. Germline loops: CDR1 SEHNR, CDR2 FQNEAQ (reference sequence). V dropped 5 bases and J dropped 6 bases, with 13 bases sitting between them. The CDR3 DNA reads as TGTGCCAGCAGCCCCGGGGGTAGCGCCGGGGAGCTGTTTTTT. The encoded protein is CASSPGGSAGELFF. Based on the CDR3 plus reference TRBV7-9 and TRBJ2-2, the full variable domain is DTGVSQNPRHKITKRGQNVTFRCDPISEHNRLYWYRQTLGQGPEFLTYFQNEAQLEKSRLLSDRFSAERPKGSFSTLEIQRTEQGDSAMYLCASSPGGSAGELFFGEGSRLTVL.

V gene TRBV30 combines with J gene TRBJ2-4; D gene unclear. The CDR3 loop spans 14 amino acids. The V gene lost 6 bases and the J gene lost 7 bases, with 19 bases spanning the gap. The V gene's germline CDR1 is GTSNPN and CDR2 SVGIG (reference sequence). CDR3 loop: CACPTGPQKNIQYF. The DNA of the CDR3 is TGTGCCTGCCCGACCGGGCCCCAAAAGAACATTCAGTACTTC.